Following are 15 T cell receptor beta chains from one sample sequenced in a study of tumor-infiltrating lymphocytes in localized non-small cell lung cancer. The method was immunoSEQ multiplex PCR; TCRdb's version includes in-frame clones alone and lacks a portion of them. There are about 13,000 clones in the sample; approximately 70% occur only once, and 9.4% lies in the top ten. The sample consisted of lung tumor tissue. The receptors shown here come from a human donor with non-small cell lung cancer.

The V gene is TRBV6-5, the J gene TRBJ2-7; 7 bases fit TRBD2. J lost 8 bases, V lost 5 bases, and 9 bases had no gene match. Germline lookup yields CDR1 MNHEY and CDR2 SVGAGI. The length of the CDR3 is 13 residues. CDR3 sequence (DNA): TGTGCCAGCAGTCCCAGGGAGGGTACGAAGCAGTACTTC. This gives the protein CASSPREGTKQYF.

This clone came up once. This chain joins TRBV5-1 and TRBJ2-3; D is perhaps TRBD1 (6 bases). The CDR3 is made up of 15 amino acids. The V gene lost 4 bases and the J gene lost 2 bases, with 14 bases spanning the gap. CDR1 and CDR2 from the germline V gene are SGHRS and YFSETQ. CDR3 nucleotide sequence: TGCGCCAGCAGCCCGATACAGGGAAACACAGATACGCAGTATTTT. The encoded protein is CASSPIQGNTDTQYF. The complete variable domain, with remaining parts taken from reference TRBV5-1 and TRBJ2-3, reads KAGVTQTPRYLIKTRGQQVTLSCSPISGHRSVSWYQQTPGQGLQFLFEYFSETQRNKGNFPGRFSGRQFSNSRSEMNVSTLELGDSALYLCASSPIQGNTDTQYFGPGTRLTVL.

V gene TRBV7-8 combines with J gene TRBJ1-1, with 7 bases matching TRBD1. Germline V CDR1 and CDR2: SGHVS, FQNEAQ. This CDR3 spans 16 amino acids. V dropped 5 bases and J dropped 0; count of bases not matched to a gene: 9. The CDR3 spells CASSPGTVTMNTEAFF. DNA of the CDR3: TGTGCCAGCAGCCCCGGGACAGTTACAATGAACACTGAAGCTTTCTTT.

This clone appeared once. The chain uses TRBV6-5 and TRBJ1-2; 9 positions match TRBD1. The CDR3 has 15 amino acids. CDR1 and CDR2 (germline): MNHEY, SVGAGI. The junction had 4 bases not matched to a gene; V was cut back by 5 bases and J by 0 bases. The CDR3 loop reads CASSPRDRANYGYTF. Written as DNA, the CDR3 is TGTGCCAGCAGTCCCCGGGACAGGGCTAACTATGGCTACACCTTC.

The gene calls are TRBV12-5 and TRBJ1-1, with D maybe TRBD1 (5 bases). The germline V and J ends were trimmed by 1 base and 0 bases, with 12 bases remaining between them. The CDR3 sequence is 16 residues long. In germline, CDR1 is LGHNT, CDR2 FRNRAP. In nucleotides, the CDR3 is TGTGCTAGTGGTTTGGCCAAGACAGTCCTGAACACTGAAGCTTTCTTT. It yields the protein CASGLAKTVLNTEAFF.

As regards this clone: In the same sample, other DNA sequences code for this CDR3. The chain links TRBV19 to TRBJ1-5; 10 positions match TRBD1. From germline, CDR1 is LNHDA and CDR2 SQIVND (reference sequence). V lost 10 bases, J lost 0 bases, and 3 bases stayed unmatched. The CDR3 has 14 residues. CDR3 protein: CATGTGDSNQPQHF. The DNA for the CDR3 is TGTGCCACAGGGACAGGGGATAGCAATCAGCCCCAGCATTTT.

V is TRBV4-3 and J is TRBJ1-5; the D is unclear. Between the trimmed V and J ends, which lost 2 bases and 5 bases, there was a span of 7 bases. Per the germline V gene, CDR1 is LGHNA and CDR2 is YSLEER. CDR3 size: 13 residues. CDR3 protein: CASSQQLDQPQHF. In nucleotides, the CDR3 is TGCGCCAGCAGCCAACAACTAGATCAGCCCCAGCATTTT.

On this clone itself: At one end, the junction sequence differs from germline, possibly due to a read error. Different DNA sequences within this sample yield the same CDR3. The V call is TRBV4-3, the J call TRBJ1-6, with 10 nucleotides matching TRBD1. CDR3 length: 15 residues. CDR1 is LGHNA, CDR2 YSLEER, per germline. CDR3 amino acids: CASSQVGTGVSPLHF. CDR3 sequence (DNA): TGCGCCAGTAGCCAAGTGGGGACAGGGGTTTCACCCCTCCACTTT.

V gene TRBV1 combines with J gene TRBJ2-7; the table's TRBD2 call for D was not verified on the DNA. TRBV1 has pseudogene status. The CDR3 sequence is 13 residues long. The CDR3 region is CTTSGGYHYEQYF. DNA of the CDR3: TGCACCACGTCCGGCGGGTATCACTACGAGCAGTACTTC.

CDR3 DNA: TGTGCCAGCAGTTACCCGGGACAGGCTCATTCGGGCTACACCTTC. Amino acid sequence: CASSYPGQAHSGYTF. The V gene is TRBV6-6, the J gene TRBJ1-2; 8 positions match TRBD1. The V and J ends lost 2 bases and 8 bases, in that order; junction bases with no gene match: 10. From germline, CDR1 is MNHNY and CDR2 SVGAGI (reference sequence). This CDR3 has 15 residues.

The CDR3 sequence: CASSNSGITDTQYF. CDR3 sequence (DNA): TGCGCCAGCAGTAATAGCGGAATCACAGATACGCAGTATTTT. The rearrangement uses TRBV5-1 and TRBJ2-3; D may be TRBD2 (6 bases). Germline CDR1 is SGHRS and CDR2 is YFSETQ. V dropped 5 bases and J dropped 2 bases, with 12 bases sitting between them. CDR3 length: 14 amino acids.

Judged by abundance, this clone is medium-sized. V and J are TRBV5-5 and TRBJ1-5; TRBD1 is a possible D gene (5 bases). The V gene's germline CDR1 is SGHKS and CDR2 YYEKEE (reference sequence). There are 15 residues in the CDR3. V was pared by 3 bases and J by 7 bases, with 17 bases between. CDR3 loop: CASSSQGGEGQPQHF. The CDR3 DNA follows: TGTGCCAGCAGCTCCCAAGGAGGGGAGGGCCAGCCCCAGCATTTT. The full variable domain, its missing parts supplied by reference TRBV5-5 and TRBJ1-5, is DAGVTQSPTHLIKTRGQQVTLRCSPISGHKSVSWYQQVLGQGPQFIFQYYEKEERGRGNFPDRFSARQFPNYSSELNVNALLLGDSALYLCASSSQGGEGQPQHFGDGTRLSIL.

This clone was counted a few times. This chain uses TRBV30 with TRBJ2-5; 9 nucleotides agree with TRBD1. CDR1 GTSNPN and CDR2 SVGIG come from the germline V gene (reference sequence). This CDR3 contains 15 residues. V was clipped by 0 bases and J by 2 bases; unmatched bases: 4. The CDR3 sequence is CAWSVQGTGQETQYF. As DNA, the CDR3 is TGTGCCTGGAGTGTTCAAGGGACAGGGCAAGAGACCCAGTACTTC.

Judged by abundance, this clone is large. The rearrangement uses TRBV10-3 and TRBJ2-7; D may be TRBD2 (6 bases). The V gene lost 10 bases and the J gene lost 0 bases, with 13 bases spanning the gap. CDR1 ENHRY and CDR2 SYGVKD come from the germline V gene. The CDR3 sequence is 13 residues long. CDR3 nucleotide sequence: TGTGCCACGAAGGACGGGAGCTCCTACGAGCAGTACTTC. Translating gives CATKDGSSYEQYF.

The chain couples TRBV5-1 to TRBJ2-2; weak D call: TRBD1 (6 bases). The V end was cut by 0 bases, the J end by 6 bases, with 15 bases between. Per germline, CDR1 SGHRS and CDR2 YFSETQ. This CDR3 is built from 16 residues. The CDR3 reads CASSLVGRGSSGELFF. The CDR3 nucleotides are TGCGCCAGCAGCTTGGTCGGCAGGGGTTCGTCCGGGGAGCTGTTTTTT.